This entry lists 23 T cell receptor beta chains sequenced from one sample in a study of T cell repertoires in cytomegalovirus infection (dated 2019 in TCRdb). The sample was run on an Illumina HiSeq 1500. The public reads were run again by TCRdb, first through fastp at Q25 and then through MiXCR, and only productive beta chains were kept. Duplicate CDR3 protein sequences are folded into a single record with the most common DNA and genes. Across this sample there are around 360,000 distinct CDR3 sequences, with about 35% seen only once. In total, the top ten clones hold less than 15% of the sample. Their cognate antigens are unknown. What the treatment or condition label conveys for this sample: in vitro stimulation with specific CMV peptide epitopes to enrich CMV-specific T cells. The source material was cultured PBMCs, sampled from culture after CMV antigen stimulation. These receptors were obtained from a human donor in good health (CMV status not recorded). Some clones in this sample may be carry-over from other donors' samples.

The chain links TRBV7-8 to TRBJ2-3; 14 nucleotides line up with TRBD2. The J segment lost 6 bases and the V segment lost 4 bases, leaving 9 bases of the junction unmatched. Germline V gene sequence: CDR1 SGHVS, CDR2 FQNEAQ. There are 17 residues in the CDR3. This CDR3 is CASSSPLTSGREDTQYF. CDR3 nucleotide sequence: TGTGCCAGCAGCTCCCCGTTGACTAGCGGGAGGGAGGATACGCAGTATTTT.

This clonotype appeared a few times. The rearrangement uses TRBV5-6 and TRBJ1-1; 7 bases map to TRBD1. Per germline, CDR1 SGHDT and CDR2 YYEEEE. With 4 bases clipped from V and 1 base from J, the junction kept 10 bases outside the gene matches. The CDR3 length is 16 residues. CDR3 loop: CASSKGQYGKNTEAFF. In nucleotides, the CDR3 is TGTGCCAGCAGCAAGGGACAGTACGGGAAGAACACTGAAGCTTTCTTT. Based on the CDR3 plus reference TRBV5-6 and TRBJ1-1, the full variable domain is DAGVTQSPTHLIKTRGQQVTLRCSPKSGHDTVSWYQQALGQGPQFIFQYYEEEERQRGNFPDRFSGHQFPNYSSELNVNALLLGDSALYLCASSKGQYGKNTEAFFGQGTRLTVV.

The chain combines TRBV4-2 with TRBJ2-1; D might be TRBD2 (5 bases). Germline CDR1 LGHNA, CDR2 YNFKEQ. V lost 1 base, J lost 9 bases, and 13 bases lay in between. The CDR3 spans 14 residues. The CDR3 region has the DNA TGTGCCAGCAGCCAAGGGACGGCGGGCGGTGAGCAGTTCTTC. Its protein is CASSQGTAGGEQFF.

This rearrangement joins TRBV20-1 to TRBJ2-7, with a tentative D call TRBD1 (5 bases). The length of the CDR3 is 14 residues. From germline, CDR1 is DFQATT and CDR2 SNEGSKA (reference sequence). The V end was cut by 5 bases, the J end by 5 bases, with 19 bases between. The CDR3 reads CSALDTRPGNEQYV. The CDR3 DNA sequence: TGCAGTGCTTTGGACACCCGGCCTGGGAACGAGCAGTACGTC.

This clonotype was picked up one time. The chain combines TRBV15 with TRBJ1-3, with a tentative D call TRBD1 (5 bases). V lost 10 bases to trimming and J lost 2 bases, with 15 bases between them. CDR1 and CDR2 from the germline V gene are LNHNV and YYDKDF (reference sequence). The CDR3 totals 14 residues. Written as DNA, the CDR3 is TGTGCCAGCGGTCCGGGGGGAGCTGGAAACACCATATATTTT. Translated, it gives CASGPGGAGNTIYF.

Only a few counts were recorded for this clonotype. The V and J genes are TRBV20-1 and TRBJ2-1; possible D gene TRBD2, 6 bases. Germline values: CDR1 DFQATT, CDR2 SNEGSKA (reference sequence). Trimming cost V 4 bases and J 8 bases, with 18 bases left between them. The CDR3 covers 14 residues. DNA of the CDR3: TGCAGTGCTAACCCCCGACTAGGTCGGGATGAGCAGTTCTTC. Amino acids: CSANPRLGRDEQFF.

The chain joins TRBV19 to TRBJ1-5; a possible D gene is TRBD1 (5 bases). CDR3 length: 14 residues. V lost 6 bases to trimming and J lost 4 bases, with 13 bases between them. The germline gives CDR1 LNHDA, CDR2 SQIVND (reference sequence). The DNA for the CDR3 is TGTGCCAGTAGAGGCAGGGCCGCGAATCAGCCCCAGCATTTT. Protein: CASRGRAANQPQHF.

In the case of this clonotype: An end of the junction does not agree with germline; a read error may underlie this. The V call is TRBV7-2, the J call TRBJ1-1; D is ambiguous. Germline V gene lookup returns CDR1 SGHTA and CDR2 FQGNSA. The CDR3 loop spans 13 amino acids. The CDR3 bases are TGTGCCAGCAGCTTAGGGTTGAACACTGATGCTTTCTTT. Its translation is CASSLGLNTDAFF.

The rearrangement uses TRBV6-2 or TRBV6-3 and TRBJ2-1; D unresolved. The CDR3 has 13 amino acids. In germline, CDR1 is MNHEY, CDR2 SVGEGT. V lost 4 bases to trimming and J lost 5 bases, with 9 bases between them. The CDR3 spells CASSSYLNNEQFF. DNA of the CDR3: TGTGCCAGCAGTTCCTACTTGAACAATGAGCAGTTCTTC.

This sequence joins TRBV28 and TRBJ2-1; TRBD2 matches at 14 bases. Germline V CDR1 and CDR2: MDHEN, SYDVKM. CDR3 length: 17 amino acids. The V gene end was trimmed by 6 bases and the J gene end by 7 bases; junction bases not matched to a gene: 11. The CDR3 DNA follows: TGTGCCAGCAGCACGGGACTAGCGGGAGAAAGGGGGAATGAGCAGTTCTTC. It is translated as CASSTGLAGERGNEQFF.

This clonotype has just a few counts. J is TRBJ1-2 and V is TRBV3-1; a weak D match, TRBD1 (5 bases). Per the germline V gene, CDR1 is LGHDT and CDR2 is YNNKEL (reference sequence). The CDR3 runs to 14 residues. V lost 4 bases and J 7 bases, leaving 16 bases between the germline ends. The CDR3 nucleotides read TGTGCCAGCAGCCTGGGTGGTAGGGGCGCTGGCTACACCTTC. Amino acid sequence: CASSLGGRGAGYTF.

This clonotype was observed at least ten times. The rearrangement joins TRBV7-8 to TRBJ2-7; 14 bases line up with TRBD2. The CDR3 covers 18 residues. The junction had 6 bases not matched to a gene; V was cut back by 1 base and J by 1 base. Germline V CDR1 and CDR2: SGHVS, FQNEAQ. CDR3 nucleotides: TGTGCCAGCAGCTTAGGGGGACTAGCGGGAGACTGGTCCTACGAGCAGTACGTC. This gives the protein CASSLGGLAGDWSYEQYV.

This clonotype has just a few counts. This chain joins TRBV28 and TRBJ1-2, with a weak D call TRBD1 (6 bases). V was trimmed by 8 bases and J by 8 bases, leaving 24 bases between them. Germline V gene data show CDR1 as MDHEN and CDR2 as SYDVKM. The CDR3 loop spans 15 amino acids. The CDR3 region is CASGQRRGALGGYTF. The CDR3 region has the DNA TGTGCCAGCGGCCAACGGCGGGGGGCGCTGGGAGGCTACACCTTC.

In this sample, this clonotype turned up a few times. V usage is TRBV7-6 and J usage is TRBJ2-1; no firm D call. Germline V lookup: CDR1 SGHVS, CDR2 FNYEAQ. The CDR3 sequence is 14 residues long. Deletions cut 2 bases from V and 8 bases from J, with 13 bases between. CDR3 protein: CASSLKVAPHEQFF. Written as DNA, the CDR3 is TGTGCCAGCAGCTTAAAAGTGGCACCCCATGAGCAGTTCTTC. The whole variable domain, filled in from reference TRBV7-6 and TRBJ2-1, reads GAGVSQSPRYKVTKRGQDVALRCDPISGHVSLYWYRQALGQGPEFLTYFNYEAQQDKSGLPNDRFSAERPEGSISTLTIQRTEQRDSAMYRCASSLKVAPHEQFFGPGTRLTVL.

Note on this clonotype: A much larger clone lies one base from this, so it may be a read error. The chain carries TRBV9 and TRBJ2-2; D gene unclear. Trimming stripped 3 bases from V and 9 bases from J, with 15 bases between. This CDR3 region has 14 residues. Germline loops: CDR1 SGDLS, CDR2 YYNGEE. This chain's CDR3 is CASSETLITWELFF. Here the CDR3 DNA reads TGTGCCAGCAGCGAGACGCTAATAACCTGGGAGCTGTTTTTT.

This clonotype was found many times. The gene calls are TRBV7-2 and TRBJ2-1; possible D gene TRBD2, 5 bases. This CDR3 has 16 residues. Trimming shortened V by 5 bases and J by 3 bases, and 17 bases separated the two germline ends. Germline loops: CDR1 SGHTA, CDR2 FQGNSA. In DNA form, the CDR3 reads TGTGCCAGCAGCCCACTTGCCTCGGGAATCTACAATGAGCAGTTCTTC. This translates into CASSPLASGIYNEQFF.

The CDR3 DNA follows: TGTGCCAGCAGTCCAGTCGTGCAGAGGGCCGATGAGCAGTTCTTC. Translation: CASSPVVQRADEQFF. This chain connects TRBV12-3 or TRBV12-4 to TRBJ2-1, with D possibly being TRBD2 (5 bases). CDR3 length: 15 residues. Trimming took off 5 bases at V and 8 bases at J, with 19 bases between the two ends.

The chain recombines TRBV7-2 with TRBJ2-1, with TRBD2 identical over 7 bases. V lost 6 bases, J lost 6 bases, and 11 bases stayed unmatched. CDR1 is SGHTA and CDR2 is FQGNSA in the germline V gene. The CDR3 is 15 residues long. In DNA, the CDR3 is TGTGCCAGCAGGTGGGGGGGTAGCGAGGCCAATGAGCAGTTCTTC. It translates to CASRWGGSEANEQFF.

The V and J genes are TRBV20-1 and TRBJ2-7; tentatively, D is TRBD2 (6 bases). Trimming removed 6 bases from V and 5 bases from J, with 20 bases in between. The CDR3 totals 14 residues. Germline CDR1 DFQATT, CDR2 SNEGSKA (reference sequence). The CDR3 loop reads CSASAGAGIDEQYF. The CDR3 coding sequence is TGCAGTGCCAGCGCTGGAGCGGGTATCGACGAGCAGTACTTC.

This rearrangement joins TRBV5-4 to TRBJ2-7, with D uncertain. This CDR3 region has 16 residues. V was pared by 0 bases and J by 5 bases, with 18 bases between. Per germline, CDR1 SGHNT and CDR2 YYREEE (reference sequence). CDR3 DNA sequence: TGTGCCAGCAGCTTGGATCTCCGGGTAAGCCTCCACGAGCAGTACGTC. It yields the protein CASSLDLRVSLHEQYV.

Written as DNA, the CDR3 is TGTGCCAGCAGCATCGGACAGGAACCCACAGATACGCAGTATTTT. It encodes CASSIGQEPTDTQYF. This chain connects TRBV3-1 to TRBJ2-3; 7 bases are shared with TRBD1. The CDR3 has 15 amino acids. In germline, CDR1 is LGHDT, CDR2 YNNKEL (reference sequence). V was pared by 5 bases and J by 2 bases, with 7 bases of the junction left unmatched.

This clonotype was recorded a few times. This chain uses TRBV27 with TRBJ2-2; 8 bases match TRBD2. Germline-derived CDR1 and CDR2 are MNHEY and SMNVEV (reference sequence). CDR3 length: 14 residues. Trimming cost V 6 bases and J 3 bases; bases outside gene matches: 3. The CDR3 is CASRGTRDTGELFF. The CDR3 nucleotides read TGTGCCAGCAGAGGGACTAGGGACACCGGGGAGCTGTTTTTT.

The sample holds a few counts of this clonotype. The V call is TRBV24-1, the J call TRBJ2-5, with 10 bases aligning to TRBD1. The CDR3 length is 15 residues. V lost 4 bases to trimming and J lost 4 bases; unmatched junction nucleotides: 5. The germline CDR1 and CDR2 sequences are KGHDR and SFDVKD. CDR3 sequence: CATSERGQGSETQYF. The CDR3 DNA reads as TGTGCCACCAGTGAACGGGGACAGGGGTCAGAGACCCAGTACTTC.